The 9 T cell receptor beta chains given below trace back to one sample, sequenced in a study of OX40 agonist ivuxolimab in advanced cancers. Produced via immunoSEQ multiplex PCR; TCRdb's table is partial and in-frame only. The data contain about 58,000 clones, more than 75% of them seen just once; the ten biggest clones take up over 1%. This specimen was CD4+ or CD8+ T cells sorted from blood, taken in a trial of the OX40 agonist ivuxolimab. Every receptor here comes from an adult with an advanced solid tumor such as melanoma, head and neck, liver or kidney cancer.

The chain is built from TRBV5-1 and TRBJ2-5, with D perhaps matching TRBD2 (5 bases). This CDR3 is built from 12 residues. Between the trimmed V and J ends, which lost 1 base and 5 bases, there was a span of 6 bases. CDR1 SGHRS and CDR2 YFSETQ come from the germline V gene. This CDR3 is CASSLIAETQYF. DNA of the CDR3: TGCGCCAGCAGCTTGATAGCGGAGACCCAGTACTTC.

The J gene is TRBJ2-3, the V gene TRBV28; D remains ambiguous. CDR1 is MDHEN, CDR2 SYDVKM, per germline. The CDR3 runs to 18 residues. Between the trimmed V and J ends, which lost 3 bases and 0 bases, there was a span of 19 bases. CDR3 region: CASSFSWSRPSSTDTQYF. As DNA, the CDR3 is TGTGCCAGCAGTTTCTCTTGGTCCAGACCTTCTAGCACAGATACGCAGTATTTT.

Only a few counts were recorded for this clone. V is TRBV29-1 and J is TRBJ1-1; a possible D gene is TRBD1 (6 bases). Trimming stripped 3 bases from V and 6 bases from J, with 14 bases between. This CDR3 comprises 13 residues. Germline values: CDR1 SQVTM, CDR2 ANQGSEA. The CDR3 is CSVEVTGIAEAFF. The CDR3, as DNA: TGCAGCGTTGAGGTTACAGGGATCGCTGAAGCTTTCTTT.

This clone was counted only a few times. This chain uses TRBV11-3 with TRBJ2-7; 9 bases are a match to TRBD1. The length of the CDR3 is 13 residues. Per germline, CDR1 SGHNT and CDR2 YENEEA. With V trimmed by 5 bases and J by 3 bases, 2 bases remained unmatched. CDR3: CASSRGQGYEQYF. The DNA for the CDR3 is TGTGCCAGCAGCCGGGGACAGGGCTACGAGCAGTACTTC. The whole variable domain, filled in from reference TRBV11-3 and TRBJ2-7, reads EAGVVQSPRYKIIEKKQPVAFWCNPISGHNTLYWYLQNLGQGPELLIRYENEEAVDDSQLPKDRFSAERLKGVDSTLKIQPAELGDSAVYLCASSRGQGYEQYFGPGTRLTVT.

The chain has TRBV7-9 and TRBJ1-1; possibly TRBD1 for D (6 bases). The CDR3 covers 14 residues. With 6 bases removed from V and 4 bases from J, the gap between germline ends came to 15 bases. The germline CDR1 and CDR2 sequences are SEHNR and FQNEAQ (reference sequence). CDR3 loop: CASSSYREGTEAFF. CDR3 coding DNA: TGTGCCAGCAGTTCCTACAGGGAGGGCACTGAAGCTTTCTTT.

This clone was seen a few times. The chain couples TRBV10-3 to TRBJ2-7; D gene unclear. The CDR3 loop spans 13 amino acids. CDR1 is ENHRY and CDR2 is SYGVKD in the germline V gene. Trimming took 5 bases from V and 3 from J, leaving 11 bases between them. The CDR3 region is CAISQTRYYEQYF. CDR3 nucleotides: TGTGCCATCAGTCAGACGAGATACTACGAGCAGTACTTC.

The rearrangement joins TRBV5-1 to TRBJ1-2, with D maybe TRBD1 (5 bases). V lost 2 bases, J lost 8 bases, and 19 bases lay in between. The length of the CDR3 is 15 residues. CDR1 is SGHRS and CDR2 is YFSETQ in the germline V gene. The CDR3 nucleotides are TGCGCCAGCAGCTTAGATCCGGGGACTTCGACGGGCTACACCTTC. Translated, it gives CASSLDPGTSTGYTF.

J is TRBJ2-3 and V is TRBV19, with D unclear. Trimming shortened V by 3 bases and J by 0 bases, and 7 bases separated the two germline ends. The germline CDR1 and CDR2 sequences are LNHDA and SQIVND (reference sequence). CDR3 size: 14 residues. In nucleotides, the CDR3 is TGTGCCAGTAGTATGGAGCCGAGCACAGATACGCAGTATTTT. Its protein product is CASSMEPSTDTQYF.

Here the CDR3 DNA reads TGTGCCAGCTCACCCGGAGACACCGCTCTCACCTTC. It encodes CASSPGDTALTF. The chain joins TRBV18 to TRBJ1-2, with D unresolved. CDR3 length: 12 amino acids. V was shortened by 3 bases and J by 13 bases, with 15 bases between the two germline ends. Germline-derived CDR1 and CDR2 are KGHSH and LQKENI. The whole variable domain, filled in from reference TRBV18 and TRBJ1-2, reads NAGVMQNPRHLVRRRGQEARLRCSPMKGHSHVYWYRQLPEEGLKFMVYLQKENIIDESGMPKERFSAEFPKEGPSILRIQQVVRGDSAAYFCASSPGDTALTFGSGTRLTVV.